This note documents a single T cell receptor (beta chain) sequence. Some clones are missing from TCRdb's copy, which holds only in-frame ones; the method was immunoSEQ multiplex PCR. Of roughly 2.4 million clones in the sample, more than 90% were seen once. The sample is drawn from a study of shared clonotypes between healthy human individuals. This CDR3 contains 15 residues. CDR1 and CDR2 from the germline V gene are KGHSH and LQKENI. Trimming removed 3 bases from V and 2 bases from J, with 14 bases in between. Sequencing used naive CD4+ T cells sorted from blood. Specified subset: CD45RA+ positively selected. The chain recombines TRBV18 with TRBJ2-7; D is possibly TRBD2 (5 bases). This receptor was obtained from a man aged 18 to 29 in good health. CDR3 loop: CASSPTTGSTYEQYF. CDR3 in DNA: TGTGCCAGCTCACCGACTACCGGGTCAACCTACGAGCAGTACTTC.